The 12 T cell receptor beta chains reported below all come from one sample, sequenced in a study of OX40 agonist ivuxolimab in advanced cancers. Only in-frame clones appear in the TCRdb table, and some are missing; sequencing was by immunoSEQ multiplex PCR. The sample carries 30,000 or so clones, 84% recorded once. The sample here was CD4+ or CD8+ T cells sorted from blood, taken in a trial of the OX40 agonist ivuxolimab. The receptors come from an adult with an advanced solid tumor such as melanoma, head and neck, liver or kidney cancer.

CDR3 amino acids: CASSPGLPIYEQYF. CDR3 DNA: TGTGCCAGCAGCCCTGGACTCCCTATCTACGAGCAGTACTTC. The rearrangement links TRBV5-6 to TRBJ2-7; weak D call: TRBD2 (5 bases). The CDR3 consists of 14 residues. The V end lost 4 bases, the J end lost 3 bases, and 14 bases lay between the germline ends. Looked up from germline, CDR1 is SGHDT and CDR2 is YYEEEE.

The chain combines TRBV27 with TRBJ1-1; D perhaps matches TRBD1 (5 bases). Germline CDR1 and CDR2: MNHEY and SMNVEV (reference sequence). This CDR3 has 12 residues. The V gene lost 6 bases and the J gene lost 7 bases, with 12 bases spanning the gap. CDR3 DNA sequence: TGTGCCAGCAGCACGGGTGGGGGTGAAGCTTTCTTT. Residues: CASSTGGGEAFF.

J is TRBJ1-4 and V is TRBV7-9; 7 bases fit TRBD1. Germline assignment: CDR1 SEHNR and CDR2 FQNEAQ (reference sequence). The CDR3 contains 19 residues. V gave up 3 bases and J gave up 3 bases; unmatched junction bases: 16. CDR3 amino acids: CASSLLVSDRRGANEKLFF. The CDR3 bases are TGTGCCAGCAGCTTGCTCGTATCGGACAGGCGGGGGGCTAATGAAAAACTGTTTTTT.

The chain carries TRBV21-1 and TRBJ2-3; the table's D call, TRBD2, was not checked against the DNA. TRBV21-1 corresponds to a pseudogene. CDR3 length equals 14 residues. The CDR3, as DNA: TGTGCCAGCAGCCTTCGGGGGAGGGCAGATACGCAGTATTTT. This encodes CASSLRGRADTQYF.

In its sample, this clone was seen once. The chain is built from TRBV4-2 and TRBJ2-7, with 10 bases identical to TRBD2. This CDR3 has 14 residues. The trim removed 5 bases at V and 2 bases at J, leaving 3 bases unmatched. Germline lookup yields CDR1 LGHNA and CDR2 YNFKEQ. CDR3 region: CASSFGTSAYEQYF. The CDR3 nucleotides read TGTGCCAGCAGCTTTGGGACTAGCGCCTACGAGCAGTACTTC.

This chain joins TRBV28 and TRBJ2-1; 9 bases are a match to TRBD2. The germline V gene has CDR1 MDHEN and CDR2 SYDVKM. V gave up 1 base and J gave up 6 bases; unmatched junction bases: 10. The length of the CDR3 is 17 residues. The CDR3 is CASSLFSAGGFPNEQFF. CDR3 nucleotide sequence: TGTGCCAGCAGTTTATTCTCGGCGGGAGGGTTCCCCAATGAGCAGTTCTTC.

The CDR3 region is CASSSRQGFGLAVTDTQYF. CDR3 sequence (DNA): TGTGCCAGCAGTTCACGACAGGGTTTCGGACTAGCGGTCACAGATACGCAGTATTTT. The chain joins TRBV28 to TRBJ2-3, with 10 bases aligning to TRBD2. The CDR3 length is 19 residues. The germline V gene has CDR1 MDHEN and CDR2 SYDVKM. The V and J ends lost 4 bases and 2 bases, in that order; junction bases with no gene match: 15. The full variable domain, in which reference TRBV28 and TRBJ2-3 provide the parts outside the CDR3, is DVKVTQSSRYLVKRTGEKVFLECVQDMDHENMFWYRQDPGLGLRLIYFSYDVKMKEKGDIPEGYSVSREKKERFSLILESASTNQTSMYLCASSSRQGFGLAVTDTQYFGPGTRLTVL.

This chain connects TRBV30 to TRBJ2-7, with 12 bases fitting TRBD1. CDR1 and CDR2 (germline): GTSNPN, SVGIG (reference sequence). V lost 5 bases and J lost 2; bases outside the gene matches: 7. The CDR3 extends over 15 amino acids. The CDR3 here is CAWGAGTGGPYEQYF. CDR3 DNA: TGTGCCTGGGGAGCCGGGACAGGGGGCCCCTACGAGCAGTACTTC.

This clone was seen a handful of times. Here the CDR3 reads CASSLGGGFGTGELFF. For the CDR3, the DNA is TGTGCCAGCAGCTTAGGAGGGGGCTTTGGCACCGGGGAGCTGTTTTTT. The chain combines TRBV7-9 with TRBJ2-2; 7 nucleotides agree with TRBD1. V shed 1 base and J 4 bases; nucleotides not matched to a gene: 6. The CDR3 covers 16 residues. Germline loops: CDR1 SEHNR, CDR2 FQNEAQ (reference sequence).

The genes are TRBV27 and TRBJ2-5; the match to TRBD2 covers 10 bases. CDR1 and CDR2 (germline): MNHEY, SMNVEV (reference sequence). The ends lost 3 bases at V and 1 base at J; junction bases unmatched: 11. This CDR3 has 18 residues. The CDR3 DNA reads TGTGCCAGCAGTTTCACATTTGGAGCGGGGGGGCCCCAAGAGACCCAGTACTTC. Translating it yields CASSFTFGAGGPQETQYF.

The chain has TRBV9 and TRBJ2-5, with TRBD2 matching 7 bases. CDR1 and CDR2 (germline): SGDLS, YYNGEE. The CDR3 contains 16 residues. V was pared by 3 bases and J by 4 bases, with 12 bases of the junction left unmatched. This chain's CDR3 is CASSADLAGDGETQYF. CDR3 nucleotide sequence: TGTGCCAGCAGCGCTGACTTAGCGGGTGATGGAGAGACCCAGTACTTC.

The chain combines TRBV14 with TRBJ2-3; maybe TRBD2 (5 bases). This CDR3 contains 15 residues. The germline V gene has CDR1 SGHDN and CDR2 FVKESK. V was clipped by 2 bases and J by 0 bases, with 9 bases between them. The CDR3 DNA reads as TGTGCCAGCAGCCAAAGGTGGACTAGCACAGATACGCAGTATTTT. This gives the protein CASSQRWTSTDTQYF.